A single sample gave rise to the 8 T cell receptor beta chains below, sequenced in a study of early T cells in non-severe SARS-CoV-2 infection. MiXCR, applied by TCRdb to the 5' RACE reads, yields one record per CDR3 protein. The sample shows approximately 39,000 distinct CDR3 sequences, under 5% of them seen only once. The sample comprised whole blood. These receptors came from an adult who was a healthcare worker with PCR-confirmed SARS-CoV-2 infection or an uninfected control (not recorded which).

In this sample, this clonotype turned up many times. The CDR3 DNA reads as TGTGCCAGCACGGAAGGGGCAGATTCACCCCTCCACTTT. This codes for CASTEGADSPLHF. The V call is TRBV27, the J call TRBJ1-6; possibly TRBD1 for D (5 bases). The CDR3 runs 13 residues. Trimming stripped 7 bases from V and 8 bases from J, with 12 bases between. Germline loops: CDR1 MNHEY, CDR2 SMNVEV (reference sequence).

This clonotype showed up many times. The chain has TRBV29-1 and TRBJ2-1; unclear D gene. From germline, CDR1 is SQVTM and CDR2 ANQGSEA. Trimming shortened V by 4 bases and J by 10 bases, and 14 bases separated the two germline ends. This CDR3 is built from 12 residues. Written as DNA, the CDR3 is TGCAGCGTTGTTCCGAACCCGAGGGAGCAGTTCTTC. Translated, it gives CSVVPNPREQFF.

This clonotype was seen at least ten times. The chain carries TRBV15 and TRBJ1-1, with D possibly being TRBD1 (6 bases). CDR3 size: 14 residues. Trimming took off 0 bases at V and 8 bases at J, with 13 bases between the two ends. Germline V CDR1 and CDR2: LNHNV, YYDKDF (reference sequence). CDR3 amino acids: CATSRDWGALEAFF. CDR3 sequence (DNA): TGTGCCACCAGCAGAGATTGGGGGGCCCTAGAAGCTTTCTTT.

This clonotype occurred many times. The chain is built from TRBV23-1 and TRBJ2-3; possibly TRBD1 for D (6 bases). TRBV23-1 is classed as an ORF, of uncertain function. The CDR3 spans 13 residues. Trimming took off 8 bases at V and 8 bases at J, with 17 bases between the two ends. The CDR3 coding sequence is TGCGCCAGCCCTAGGGGGTACCGGGGTACGCAGTATTTT. It is translated as CASPRGYRGTQYF.

This chain uses TRBV7-2 with TRBJ2-7, with 8 bases identical to TRBD2. Looked up from germline, CDR1 is SGHTA and CDR2 is FQGNSA. The CDR3 is made up of 18 amino acids. The V and J ends lost 4 bases and 0 bases, in that order; junction bases with no gene match: 14. The CDR3 region is CASSYSYGGAARSYEQYF. DNA for the CDR3: TGTGCCAGCAGCTACTCCTACGGGGGGGCGGCCCGCTCCTACGAGCAGTACTTC.

This clonotype was seen at least ten times. The CDR3 coding sequence is TGTGCCAGCTCACGACAAGGGCGAGCTAACTATGGCTACACCTTC. Translation: CASSRQGRANYGYTF. V is TRBV18 and J is TRBJ1-2; no reliable D call. This CDR3 is built from 15 residues. Trimming pared 4 bases from V and 0 bases from J, leaving 12 bases between. CDR1 and CDR2 (germline): KGHSH, LQKENI.

This clonotype was detected ten times or more. The chain carries TRBV29-1 and TRBJ1-2; possibly TRBD1 for D (5 bases). The CDR3 runs 13 residues. V gave up 4 bases and J gave up 2 bases, with 11 bases separating them. Germline V CDR1 and CDR2: SQVTM, ANQGSEA. CDR3 loop: CSVAKGPNYGYTF. The CDR3 DNA reads as TGCAGCGTTGCGAAGGGGCCCAACTATGGCTACACCTTC.

This clonotype was found many times. The junction does not match germline at one end; this may be a read error. The rearrangement links TRBV12-3 or TRBV12-4 to TRBJ1-3, with no clear D. This CDR3 has 13 amino acids. The CDR3 bases are TGTGCCAGCAGTTTCGTCTCTGAAAACACCATATATTTT. It codes for CASSFVSENTIYF.